Listed below are T cell receptor beta chains from one sample, sequenced in a study of cytomegalovirus exposure and HLA in healthy donors. The protocol was immunoSEQ multiplex PCR, while the TCRdb copy is restricted to in-frame clones and leaves out a portion. The sample lists over 150,000 clones; about three quarters were seen once. The sample taken for sequencing was PBMCs. The receptors originated from a woman in her 30s in good health and CMV-seronegative. CDR3s include the opening cysteine and the closing phenylalanine or tryptophan. The D gene is left open where the match is weak.

D: TRBD1
length: 15
V: TRBV9
CDR3: CASSPRDRDTGELFF

D: .
length: 19
V: TRBV29-1
CDR3: CSVVFVGANWAGYTGELFF

D: TRBD1
length: 13
V: TRBV5-5
CDR3: CASSWDRGQPQHF

D: .
length: 14
V: TRBV7-9
CDR3: CASSLPGTGNTIYF

D: .
length: 16
V: TRBV4-2
CDR3: CASSQGGFGQNYGYTF

D: TRBD1
length: 13
V: TRBV7-3
CDR3: CASSQGQTYEQYF

D: TRBD1
length: 14
V: TRBV4-2
CDR3: CASSRTGGTNEQFF

D: .
length: 14
V: TRBV7-8
CDR3: CASSPQGWNEKLFF

D: .
length: 13
V: TRBV7-2
CDR3: CASSKQGYYEQYF

D: TRBD1
length: 15
V: TRBV28
CDR3: CASSSPGQGRAGYTF

D: TRBD1
length: 15
V: TRBV4-1
CDR3: CASQSVRDRLHEQFF

D: .
length: 13
V: TRBV7-3
CDR3: CASSSGHTDTQYF

D: TRBD1
length: 13
V: TRBV5-6
CDR3: CASSPDRGYEQYF

D: .
length: 14
V: TRBV19
CDR3: CASSIDWETQPQHF

D: TRBD2
length: 14
V: TRBV30
CDR3: CALTSGGTWETQYF

D: TRBD1
length: 15
V: TRBV5-1
CDR3: CASSLRTGIPEKLFF

D: TRBD2
length: 16
V: TRBV15
CDR3: CATSRALAGVSYEQYF

D: .
length: 13
V: TRBV4-2
CDR3: CASSQDEGETQYF

D: TRBD2
length: 16
V: TRBV7-2
CDR3: CASRATSGSPYNEQFF

D: TRBD2
length: 16
V: TRBV5-4
CDR3: CASSLSPSGSYNEQFF

D: .
length: 15
V: TRBV7-9
CDR3: CASSLGHSENEKLFF

D: TRBD1
length: 16
V: TRBV4-1
CDR3: CASSQEQGARNTEAFF

D: .
length: 10
V: TRBV30
CDR3: CAWGRNEQFF

D: TRBD2
length: 13
V: TRBV7-9
CDR3: CASSLAGAETQYF

D: .
length: 15
V: TRBV11-1
CDR3: CASSLSGQPSYEQYF

D: .
length: 18
V: TRBV19
CDR3: CASSRSINAGGVLNHYTF

D: .
length: 15
V: TRBV4-2
CDR3: CASSQDQGMNTEAFF

D: .
length: 13
V: TRBV28
CDR3: CASIQGRRDEQFF

D: .
length: 12
V: TRBV28
CDR3: CASSLLSRGLFF

D: .
length: 13
V: TRBV4-1
CDR3: CASSQKTTLGQYF

D: .
length: 13
V: TRBV19
CDR3: CASSNGIPGEQYF

D: TRBD1
length: 13
V: TRBV29-1
CDR3: CSGYDRGRNIQYF

D: .
length: 15
V: TRBV14
CDR3: CASSQDRRTAYGYTF

D: .
length: 12
V: TRBV15
CDR3: CATSRESVEQFF

D: TRBD1
length: 14
V: TRBV6-1
CDR3: CASIYDRGSSPLHF

D: TRBD1
length: 16
V: TRBV2
CDR3: CASSDYRGHGANVLTF

D: TRBD2
length: 17
V: TRBV4-1
CDR3: CASSHKIPGLAGIEQYF

D: .
length: 12
V: TRBV13
CDR3: CASSLGVTEAFF

D: .
length: 14
V: TRBV6-1
CDR3: CASSEGLARDTQYF

D: TRBD1
length: 16
V: TRBV9
CDR3: CASSVEGQGSGTEAFF

D: .
length: 14
V: TRBV9
CDR3: CASSNGQLNTEAFF

D: .
length: 15
V: TRBV5-1
CDR3: CASSLDQGFTDTQYF

D: .
length: 15
V: TRBV21-1
CDR3: CASRVGGTYTYEQYF

D: .
length: 14
V: TRBV7-2
CDR3: CASSIALNSYEQYF

D: TRBD1
length: 16
V: TRBV5-6
CDR3: CASSQPGQGETYEQYF

D: .
length: 12
V: TRBV30
CDR3: CAWKDSKPEAFF

D: .
length: 14
V: TRBV28
CDR3: CASSWGTGPYEQYF

D: .
length: 13
V: TRBV28
CDR3: CASTRVPNTEAFF